This TCR beta chain stems from a study of shared clonotypes between healthy human individuals. Positive CCR7 selection of CD45RO-negative cells yielded the naive CD8 cells, and terminally differentiated effector memory CD45RA+ cells were excluded. The method was immunoSEQ multiplex PCR; TCRdb's version includes in-frame clones alone and lacks a portion of them. The sample holds about 2.1 million clones, approximately 92% seen once. General observations from the study: It was the non-shared clonotypes that had lower generation probabilities than clonotypes shared by all four donors. Sampling included only blood; tissue repertoires likely differ.

Trimming shortened V by 3 bases and J by 1 base, and 6 bases separated the two germline ends. This CDR3 is built from 13 residues. Germline CDR1 reads MNHEY; CDR2 reads SMNVEV (reference sequence). Of note for this clone: What it binds is not known. The sample has other DNA sequences that encode this CDR3 too.

V is TRBV27 and J is TRBJ1-1; no clear D. The TCR was taken from a man aged 18 to 30 in good health. Some clones in this sample may be carry-over from other donors' samples. Material: naive CD8+ T cells from PBMCs. CDR3: CASSFGPNTEAFF. CDR3 DNA: TGTGCCAGCAGTTTTGGACCGAACACTGAAGCTTTCTTT.